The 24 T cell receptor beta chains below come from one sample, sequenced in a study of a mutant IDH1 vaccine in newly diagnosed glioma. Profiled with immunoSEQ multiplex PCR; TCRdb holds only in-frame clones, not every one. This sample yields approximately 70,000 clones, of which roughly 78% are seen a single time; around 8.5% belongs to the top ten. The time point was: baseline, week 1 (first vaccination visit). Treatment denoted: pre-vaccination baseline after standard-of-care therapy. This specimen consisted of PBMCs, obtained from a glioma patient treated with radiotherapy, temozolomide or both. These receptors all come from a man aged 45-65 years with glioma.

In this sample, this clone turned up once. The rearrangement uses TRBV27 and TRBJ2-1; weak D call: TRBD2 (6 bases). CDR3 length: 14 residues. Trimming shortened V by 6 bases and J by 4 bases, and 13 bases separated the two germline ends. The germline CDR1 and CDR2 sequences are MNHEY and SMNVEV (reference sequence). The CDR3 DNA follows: TGTGCCAGCAGCCGCCAACTAGCTTACAATGAGCAGTTCTTC. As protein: CASSRQLAYNEQFF.

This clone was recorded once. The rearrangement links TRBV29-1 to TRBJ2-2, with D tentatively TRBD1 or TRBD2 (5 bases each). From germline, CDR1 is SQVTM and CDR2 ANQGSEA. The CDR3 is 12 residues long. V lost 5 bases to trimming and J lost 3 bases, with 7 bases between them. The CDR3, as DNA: TGCAGCGTTCTGGGGGACACCGGGGAGCTGTTTTTT. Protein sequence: CSVLGDTGELFF.

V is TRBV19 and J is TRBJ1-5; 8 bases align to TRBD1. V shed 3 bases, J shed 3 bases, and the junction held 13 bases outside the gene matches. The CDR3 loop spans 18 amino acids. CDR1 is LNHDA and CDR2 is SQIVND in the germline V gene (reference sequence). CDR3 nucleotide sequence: TGTGCCAGTAGTATGGACGGACAGGGACTTACTTTCAATCAGCCCCAGCATTTT. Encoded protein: CASSMDGQGLTFNQPQHF.

The CDR3 DNA is TGTGCCAGCACCCTGACATTGAACACCGGGGAGCTGTTTTTT. It encodes CASTLTLNTGELFF. The V gene is TRBV6-6, the J gene TRBJ2-2; D unresolved. Per germline, CDR1 MNHNY and CDR2 SVGAGI (reference sequence). V was clipped by 7 bases and J by 1 base, with 10 bases between them. The CDR3 totals 14 residues.

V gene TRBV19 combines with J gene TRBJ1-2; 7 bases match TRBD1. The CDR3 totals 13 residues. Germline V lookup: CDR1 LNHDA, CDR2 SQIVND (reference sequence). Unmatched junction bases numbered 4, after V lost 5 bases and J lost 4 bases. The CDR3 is CASSGGDSYGYTF. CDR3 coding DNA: TGTGCCAGTAGTGGGGGGGACAGCTATGGCTACACCTTC.

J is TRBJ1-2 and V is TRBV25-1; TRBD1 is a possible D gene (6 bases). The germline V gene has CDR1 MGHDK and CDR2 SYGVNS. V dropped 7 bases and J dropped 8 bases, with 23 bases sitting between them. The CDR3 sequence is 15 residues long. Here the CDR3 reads CASTPSGQGMRGYTF. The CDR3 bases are TGTGCCAGCACCCCAAGTGGGCAGGGGATGAGGGGCTACACCTTC.

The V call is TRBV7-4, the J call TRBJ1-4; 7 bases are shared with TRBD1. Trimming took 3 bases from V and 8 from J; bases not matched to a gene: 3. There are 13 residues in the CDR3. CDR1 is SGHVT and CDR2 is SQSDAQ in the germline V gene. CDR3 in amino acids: CASSLAGGEKLFF. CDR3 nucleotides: TGTGCCAGCAGCTTGGCAGGGGGGGAAAAACTGTTTTTT.

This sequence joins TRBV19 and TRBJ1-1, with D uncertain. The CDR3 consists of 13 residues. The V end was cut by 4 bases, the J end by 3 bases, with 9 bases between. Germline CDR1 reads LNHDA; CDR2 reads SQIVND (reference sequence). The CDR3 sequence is CASSTAGHTEAFF. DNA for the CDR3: TGTGCCAGTAGTACCGCGGGCCACACTGAAGCTTTCTTT.

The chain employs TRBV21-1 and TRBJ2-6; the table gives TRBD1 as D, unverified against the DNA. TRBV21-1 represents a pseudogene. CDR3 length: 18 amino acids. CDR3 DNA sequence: TGTGCCAGCAGCAAGGGGCCAGGTGATTGCTCTGGGGCCAACGTCCTGACTTTC. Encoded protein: CASSKGPGDCSGANVLTF.

This chain's CDR3 is CASSFGQGQETQYF. The CDR3 DNA follows: TGTGCCAGCAGCTTTGGACAGGGGCAAGAGACCCAGTACTTC. This chain connects TRBV5-6 to TRBJ2-5; 9 bases agree with TRBD1. Trimming removed 2 bases from V and 2 bases from J; junction bases left unmatched: 1. CDR1 is SGHDT and CDR2 is YYEEEE in the germline V gene. The CDR3 length is 14 residues.

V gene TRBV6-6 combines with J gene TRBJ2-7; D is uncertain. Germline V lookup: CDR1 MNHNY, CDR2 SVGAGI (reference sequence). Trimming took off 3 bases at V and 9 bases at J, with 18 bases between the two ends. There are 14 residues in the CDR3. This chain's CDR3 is CASSYLAPPNGQYF. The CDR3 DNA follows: TGTGCCAGCAGTTATCTGGCCCCGCCGAACGGGCAGTACTTC.

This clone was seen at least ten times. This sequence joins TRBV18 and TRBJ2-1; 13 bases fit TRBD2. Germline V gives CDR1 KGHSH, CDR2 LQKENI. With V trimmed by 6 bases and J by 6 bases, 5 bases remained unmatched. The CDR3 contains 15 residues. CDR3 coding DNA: TGTGCCAGCTCGCCTACTAGCGGGGGGGCCAATGAGCAGTTCTTC. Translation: CASSPTSGGANEQFF.

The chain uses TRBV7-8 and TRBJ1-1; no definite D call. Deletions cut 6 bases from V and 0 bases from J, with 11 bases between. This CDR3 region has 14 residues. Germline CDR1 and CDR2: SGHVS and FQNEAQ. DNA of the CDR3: TGTGCCAGCAGTCCCAGAAATATGAACACTGAAGCTTTCTTT. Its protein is CASSPRNMNTEAFF.

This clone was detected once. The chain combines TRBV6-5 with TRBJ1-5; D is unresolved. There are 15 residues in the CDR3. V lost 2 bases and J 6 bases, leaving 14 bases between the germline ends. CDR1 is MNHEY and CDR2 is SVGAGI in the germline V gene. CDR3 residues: CASSYLGEEGQPQHF. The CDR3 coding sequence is TGTGCCAGCAGTTACCTGGGCGAAGAAGGTCAGCCCCAGCATTTT.

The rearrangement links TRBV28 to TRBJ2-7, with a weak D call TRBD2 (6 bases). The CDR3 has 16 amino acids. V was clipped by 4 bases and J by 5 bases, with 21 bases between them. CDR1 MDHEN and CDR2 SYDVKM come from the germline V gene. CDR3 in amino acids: CASSSVPRRGGDEQYF. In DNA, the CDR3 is TGTGCCAGCAGTTCTGTCCCTAGGAGGGGTGGCGACGAGCAGTACTTC.

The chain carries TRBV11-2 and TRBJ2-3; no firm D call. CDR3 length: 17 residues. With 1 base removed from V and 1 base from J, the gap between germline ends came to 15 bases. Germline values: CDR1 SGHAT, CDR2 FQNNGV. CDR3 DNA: TGTGCCAGCAGCTTAGTCAGGCGAGTCAGAGGCACAGATACGCAGTATTTT. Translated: CASSLVRRVRGTDTQYF. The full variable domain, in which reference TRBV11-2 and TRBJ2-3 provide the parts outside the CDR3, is EAGVAQSPRYKIIEKRQSVAFWCNPISGHATLYWYQQILGQGPKLLIQFQNNGVVDDSQLPKDRFSAERLKGVDSTLKIQPAKLEDSAVYLCASSLVRRVRGTDTQYFGPGTRLTVL.

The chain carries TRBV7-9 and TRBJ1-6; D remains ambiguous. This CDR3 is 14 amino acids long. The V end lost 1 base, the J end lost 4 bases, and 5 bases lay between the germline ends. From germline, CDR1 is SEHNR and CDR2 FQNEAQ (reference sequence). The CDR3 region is CASSLEQYNSPLHF. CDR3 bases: TGTGCCAGCAGCTTAGAACAGTATAATTCACCCCTCCACTTT.

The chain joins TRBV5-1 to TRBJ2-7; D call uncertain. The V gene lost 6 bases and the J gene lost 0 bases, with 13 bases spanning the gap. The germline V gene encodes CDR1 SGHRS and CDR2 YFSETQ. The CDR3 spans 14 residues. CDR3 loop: CASKSQPSSYEQYF. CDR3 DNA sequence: TGCGCCAGCAAGTCTCAGCCGAGCTCCTACGAGCAGTACTTC.

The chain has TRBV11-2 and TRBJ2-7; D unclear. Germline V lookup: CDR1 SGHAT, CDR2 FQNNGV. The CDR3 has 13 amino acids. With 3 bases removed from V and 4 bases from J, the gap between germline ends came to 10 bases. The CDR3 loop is CASSLSDGYEQYF. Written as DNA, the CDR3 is TGTGCCAGCAGCTTGTCCGACGGATACGAGCAGTACTTC.

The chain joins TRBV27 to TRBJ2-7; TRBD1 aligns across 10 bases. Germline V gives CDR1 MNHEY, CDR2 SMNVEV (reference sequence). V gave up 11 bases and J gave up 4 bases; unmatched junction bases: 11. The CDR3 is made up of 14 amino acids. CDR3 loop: CAVIATGGSYEQYF. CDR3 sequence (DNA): TGTGCCGTAATAGCGACAGGGGGCTCTTACGAGCAGTACTTC.

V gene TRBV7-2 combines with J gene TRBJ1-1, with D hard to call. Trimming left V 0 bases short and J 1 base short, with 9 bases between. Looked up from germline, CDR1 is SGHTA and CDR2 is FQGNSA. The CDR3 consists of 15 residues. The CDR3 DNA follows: TGTGCCAGCAGCTTAGCGCGGGGTAAGAACACTGAAGCTTTCTTT. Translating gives CASSLARGKNTEAFF.

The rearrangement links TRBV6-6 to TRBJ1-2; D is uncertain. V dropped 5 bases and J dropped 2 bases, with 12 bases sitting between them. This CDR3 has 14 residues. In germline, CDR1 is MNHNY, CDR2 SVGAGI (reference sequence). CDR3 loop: CASSAQFQNYGYTF. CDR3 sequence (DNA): TGTGCCAGCAGTGCCCAGTTCCAAAACTATGGCTACACCTTC.

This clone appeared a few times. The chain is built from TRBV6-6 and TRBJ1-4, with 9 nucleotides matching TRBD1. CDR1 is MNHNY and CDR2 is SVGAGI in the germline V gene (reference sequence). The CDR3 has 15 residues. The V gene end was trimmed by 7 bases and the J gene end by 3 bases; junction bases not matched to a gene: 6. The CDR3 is CASNEQGASNEKLFF. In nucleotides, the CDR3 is TGTGCCAGCAACGAACAGGGGGCGTCTAATGAAAAACTGTTTTTT.

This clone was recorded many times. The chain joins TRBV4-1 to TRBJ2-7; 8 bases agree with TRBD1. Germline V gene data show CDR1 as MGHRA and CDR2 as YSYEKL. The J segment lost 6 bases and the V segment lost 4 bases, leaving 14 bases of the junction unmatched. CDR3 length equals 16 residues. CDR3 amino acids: CASSPGTGSQGVEQYF. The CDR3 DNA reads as TGCGCCAGCAGCCCCGGGACAGGTTCGCAGGGAGTCGAGCAGTACTTC.